What follows are 9 T cell receptor beta chains derived from one specimen sequenced in a study of spatial heterogeneity in lung cancer. Study results and caveats: Mutation tallies in tumors tracked expanded intratumoral alpha and beta TCR counts.

The time point is: sample taken at primary tumor resection. For these receptors, no antigen is known. TCRdb re-called the 5' RACE reads through MiXCR, storing one row per CDR3 protein. Among over 8,500 distinct CDR3 sequences listed, around an eighth were seen once. The material sequenced was lung tumor tissue, taken at surgery. All receptors come from a male donor with early-stage non-small cell lung cancer.

This clonotype came up many times. This beta chain is a stray read from a library made for alpha chains; its abundance is not meaningful. V and J are TRBV6-5 and TRBJ2-1; 14 bases align to TRBD2. The CDR3 has 16 amino acids. The germline CDR1 and CDR2 sequences are MNHEY and SVGAGI. V dropped 6 bases and J dropped 9; count of bases not matched to a gene: 10. CDR3 bases: TGTGCCAGCAGCCCCAGACTAGCGGGAGGGCCTGGTGAGCAGTTCTTC. Its protein product is CASSPRLAGGPGEQFF.

This clonotype was recorded many times. This beta chain represents an off-target read in a library built for alpha chains; its size is of limited meaning. This chain joins TRBV12-3 or TRBV12-4 and TRBJ2-7; 11 bases align to TRBD2. CDR3 length: 15 residues. V dropped 5 bases and J dropped 0; count of bases not matched to a gene: 3. CDR3 DNA sequence: TGTGCCAGCAGTCCAACTAGCGGGAGCTCCTACGAGCAGTACTTC. Its protein product is CASSPTSGSSYEQYF.

This clonotype has at least ten counts. Since the library was made to target alpha chains, this beta chain is a stray read and its abundance is not meaningful. This chain connects TRBV27 to TRBJ1-2; 7 nucleotides align to TRBD1. Germline V gene lookup returns CDR1 MNHEY and CDR2 SMNVEV (reference sequence). The CDR3 is 13 amino acids. V lost 2 bases, J lost 6 bases, and 3 bases stayed unmatched. The CDR3 is CASSLLTGDGYTF. In DNA, the CDR3 is TGTGCCAGCAGTTTACTCACAGGGGATGGCTACACCTTC.

There are many counts of this clonotype. The size of this beta chain means little, since it is a stray read in a library made for alpha chains. This sequence joins TRBV7-8 and TRBJ2-2, with 9 bases aligning to TRBD1. From germline, CDR1 is SGHVS and CDR2 FQNEAQ. Unmatched junction bases numbered 4, after V lost 3 bases and J lost 2 bases. The CDR3 runs to 16 residues. In DNA, the CDR3 is TGTGCCAGCAGCTTTTGGGGACAGGGAAACACCGGGGAGCTGTTTTTT. Translating it yields CASSFWGQGNTGELFF.

Regarding this clonotype: The library was designed around alpha chains, so this beta chain is a stray read whose abundance carries little weight. J is TRBJ1-1 and V is TRBV20-1, with D hard to call. This CDR3 has 12 amino acids. CDR1 and CDR2 from the germline V gene are DFQATT and SNEGSKA (reference sequence). V was shortened by 5 bases and J by 2 bases, with 9 bases between the two germline ends. CDR3 sequence reads: CSAHRDNTEAFF. CDR3 nucleotides: TGCAGTGCTCATAGGGATAACACTGAAGCTTTCTTT.

In its sample, this clonotype ranks as medium-sized. The library was designed around alpha chains, so this beta chain is a stray read whose abundance carries little weight. The CDR3 sequence is CATRGSADEQFF. Here the CDR3 DNA reads TGTGCCACGAGGGGGAGTGCGGATGAGCAGTTCTTC. This rearrangement joins TRBV3-1 to TRBJ2-1; D might be TRBD1 (6 bases). The CDR3 consists of 12 residues. In germline, CDR1 is LGHDT, CDR2 YNNKEL (reference sequence). Trimming left V 10 bases short and J 8 bases short, with 15 bases between.

This clonotype was detected many times. With the library built for alpha chains, this beta chain is off target and its frequency is not meaningful. V gene TRBV9 combines with J gene TRBJ2-5, with 15 bases identical to TRBD2. CDR3 length equals 18 residues. Germline V lookup: CDR1 SGDLS, CDR2 YYNGEE. V dropped 3 bases and J dropped 1; count of bases not matched to a gene: 7. The CDR3 reads CASSAGTSGRTSQETQYF. Here the CDR3 DNA reads TGTGCCAGCAGCGCTGGGACTAGCGGGAGGACCAGCCAAGAGACCCAGTACTTC.

This clonotype came up many times. A library made for alpha chains picked up this beta chain off target, so its size means little. Here the CDR3 reads CASSLEPDYEQYF. The CDR3 region has the DNA TGTGCCAGCAGCTTAGAACCTGACTACGAGCAGTACTTC. The chain links TRBV7-2 to TRBJ2-7; no clear D gene. The CDR3 is made up of 13 amino acids. V gave up 1 base and J gave up 3 bases, with 7 bases separating them. Per the germline V gene, CDR1 is SGHTA and CDR2 is FQGNSA.

This clonotype was recorded at least ten times. Since it is a stray read in a library aimed at alpha chains, this beta chain has a size that is not meaningful. The chain carries TRBV6-1 and TRBJ2-3; D unresolved. Germline-derived CDR1 and CDR2 are MNHNS and SASEGT. Between the trimmed V and J ends, which lost 4 bases and 0 bases, there was a span of 17 bases. This CDR3 spans 17 amino acids. This CDR3 reads CASSAAPSALSTDTQYF. CDR3 nucleotide sequence: TGTGCCAGCAGTGCCGCACCCAGTGCGCTGAGCACAGATACGCAGTATTTT.